This record covers a single T cell receptor beta chain. Its target is not known. The source of the sample is a study of identical twins. The CDR3 runs 13 residues. Germline CDR1 MDHEN, CDR2 SYDVKM. Trimming removed 6 bases from V and 2 bases from J; junction bases left unmatched: 1. TCRdb recomputed calls from the 5' RACE reads with MiXCR, one row per CDR3 protein. The table has roughly 480,000 distinct CDR3 sequences, approximately 24% seen once. The study, taken as a whole, reports: The abundant beta clonotypes from cord blood had fewer insertions, and memory repertoires had none of this. With beta out-of-frame sequences, excess sharing by twins was weaker.

A further study also used this sample, focusing on T cells expressing NK-cell markers. That source reports: Dominant NKG2C+ clonotypes made up about 1.0-7.0% of CD8+ T cells in a handful of donors.

This clonotype originated in a young woman in good health. The J gene is TRBJ2-4, the V gene TRBV28; 7 bases match TRBD1. The sequencing input was CD4+ T cells sorted from blood. CDR3 loop: CASRQGTKNIQYF. The CDR3 region has the DNA TGTGCCAGCAGACAGGGGACCAAAAACATTCAGTACTTC.